Sequencing of this T cell receptor beta chain was carried out in a study of glioma-infiltrating T cells after dendritic cell vaccination. As for the study in general: Autologous tumor lysate-pulsed dendritic cell vaccination was given between the early 2000s and the early 2010s.

Amplification used 60 V beta primers and 13 J beta primers. Sequencing used immunoSEQ multiplex PCR; TCRdb keeps in-frame clones, though not all of them. This sample has around 100,000 clones, with roughly four fifths found just once. CDR3 length: 16 amino acids. V was cut by 5 bases and J by 2 bases, with 19 bases left in between. The germline V gene encodes CDR1 SGHVS and CDR2 FQNEAQ. Only patients with spare fresh-frozen tumor and over two years of follow-up were included. Before vaccination, two weeks after the third vaccination, and at progression, PBMC were collected. The J gene is TRBJ2-7, the V gene TRBV7-8, with D perhaps matching TRBD2 (6 bases). Sample: blood, taken before dendritic cell vaccination. This receptor was identified in a human donor with glioblastoma. CDR3 nucleotide sequence: TGTGCCAGCAGCCTTCGACTAGAAGAACCCCCCTACGAGCAGTACTTC. It encodes CASSLRLEEPPYEQYF.